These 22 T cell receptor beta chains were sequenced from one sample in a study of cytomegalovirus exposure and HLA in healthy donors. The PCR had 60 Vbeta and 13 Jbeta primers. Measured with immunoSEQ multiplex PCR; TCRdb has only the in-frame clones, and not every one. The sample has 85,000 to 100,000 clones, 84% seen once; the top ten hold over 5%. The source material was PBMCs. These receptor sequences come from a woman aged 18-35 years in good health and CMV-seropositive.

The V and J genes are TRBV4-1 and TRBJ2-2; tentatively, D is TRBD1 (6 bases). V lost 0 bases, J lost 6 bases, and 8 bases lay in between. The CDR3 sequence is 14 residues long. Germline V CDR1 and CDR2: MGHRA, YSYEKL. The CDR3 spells CASSQDRGSGELFF. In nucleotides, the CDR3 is TGCGCCAGCAGCCAAGATAGGGGGTCCGGGGAGCTGTTTTTT.

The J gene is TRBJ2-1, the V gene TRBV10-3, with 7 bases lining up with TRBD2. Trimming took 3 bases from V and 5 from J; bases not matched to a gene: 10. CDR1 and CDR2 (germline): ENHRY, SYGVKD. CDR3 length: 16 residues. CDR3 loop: CAISDVAEGGDNEQFF. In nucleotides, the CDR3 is TGTGCCATCAGTGATGTAGCGGAGGGAGGGGACAATGAGCAGTTCTTC.

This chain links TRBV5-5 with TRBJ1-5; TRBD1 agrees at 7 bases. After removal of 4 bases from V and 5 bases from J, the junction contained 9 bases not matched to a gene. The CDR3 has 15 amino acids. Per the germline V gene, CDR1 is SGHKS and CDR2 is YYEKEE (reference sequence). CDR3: CASSSQTGKDQPQHF. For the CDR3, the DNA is TGTGCCAGCAGCAGCCAGACAGGGAAGGATCAGCCCCAGCATTTT. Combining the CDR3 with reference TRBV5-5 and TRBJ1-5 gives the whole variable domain DAGVTQSPTHLIKTRGQQVTLRCSPISGHKSVSWYQQVLGQGPQFIFQYYEKEERGRGNFPDRFSARQFPNYSSELNVNALLLGDSALYLCASSSQTGKDQPQHFGDGTRLSIL.

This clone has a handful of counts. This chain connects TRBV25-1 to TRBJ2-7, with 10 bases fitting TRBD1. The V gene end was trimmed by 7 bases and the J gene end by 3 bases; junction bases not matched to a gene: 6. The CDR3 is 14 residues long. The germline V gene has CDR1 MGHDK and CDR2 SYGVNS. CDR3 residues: CASIPGQGIYEQYF. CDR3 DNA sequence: TGTGCCAGCATACCGGGACAGGGGATCTACGAGCAGTACTTC.

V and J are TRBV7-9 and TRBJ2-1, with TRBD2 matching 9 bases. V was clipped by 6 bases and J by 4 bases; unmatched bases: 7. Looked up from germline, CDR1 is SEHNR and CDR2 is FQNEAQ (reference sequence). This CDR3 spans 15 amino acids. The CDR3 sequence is CASRPLAGRYNEQFF. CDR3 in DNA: TGTGCCAGCAGGCCTCTAGCGGGAAGATACAATGAGCAGTTCTTC.

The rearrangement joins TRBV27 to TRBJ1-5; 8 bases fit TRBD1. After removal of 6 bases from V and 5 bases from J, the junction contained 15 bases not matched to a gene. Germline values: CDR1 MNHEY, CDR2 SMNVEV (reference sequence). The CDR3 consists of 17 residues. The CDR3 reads CASRPSGQGYLDQPQHF. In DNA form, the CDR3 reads TGTGCCAGCAGACCCTCCGGACAGGGTTATTTAGATCAGCCCCAGCATTTT.

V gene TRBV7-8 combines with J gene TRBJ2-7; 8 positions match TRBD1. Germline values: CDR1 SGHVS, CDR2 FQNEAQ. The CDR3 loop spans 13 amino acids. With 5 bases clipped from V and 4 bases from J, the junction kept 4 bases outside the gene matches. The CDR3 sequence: CASSRTGRYEQYF. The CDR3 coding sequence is TGTGCCAGCAGCCGGACAGGGAGGTACGAGCAGTACTTC.

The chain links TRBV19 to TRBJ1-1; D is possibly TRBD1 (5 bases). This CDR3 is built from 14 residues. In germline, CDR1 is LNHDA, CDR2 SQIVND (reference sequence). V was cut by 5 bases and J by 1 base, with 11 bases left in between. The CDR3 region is CASSRAGTNTEAFF. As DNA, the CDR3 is TGTGCCAGTAGTCGAGCGGGGACGAACACTGAAGCTTTCTTT.

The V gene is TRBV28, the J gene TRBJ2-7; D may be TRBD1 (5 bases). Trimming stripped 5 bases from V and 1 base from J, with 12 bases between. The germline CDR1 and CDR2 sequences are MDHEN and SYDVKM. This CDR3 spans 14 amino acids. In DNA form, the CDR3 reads TGTGCCAGCAGTCCGATAGGGGCGTCCTACGAGCAGTACTTC. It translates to CASSPIGASYEQYF.

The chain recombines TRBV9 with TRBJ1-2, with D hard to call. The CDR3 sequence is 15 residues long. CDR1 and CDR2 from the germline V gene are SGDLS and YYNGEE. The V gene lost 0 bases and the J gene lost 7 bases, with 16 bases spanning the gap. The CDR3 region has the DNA TGTGCCAGCAGCGTAGAAGGTGTTGGAGGCGGTGGCTACACCTTC. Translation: CASSVEGVGGGGYTF.

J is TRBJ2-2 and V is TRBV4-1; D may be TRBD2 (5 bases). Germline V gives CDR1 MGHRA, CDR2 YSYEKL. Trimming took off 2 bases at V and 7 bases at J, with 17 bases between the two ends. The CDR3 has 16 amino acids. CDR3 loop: CASSQSVGKYSGELFF. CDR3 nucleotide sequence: TGCGCCAGCAGCCAATCTGTCGGGAAATATAGCGGGGAGCTGTTTTTT.

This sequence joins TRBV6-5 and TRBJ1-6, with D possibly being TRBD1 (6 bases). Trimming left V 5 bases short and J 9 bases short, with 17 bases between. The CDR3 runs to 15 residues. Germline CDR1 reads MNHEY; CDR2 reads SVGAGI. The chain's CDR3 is CASSTLTGLGSPLHF. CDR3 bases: TGTGCCAGCAGTACACTAACAGGGTTGGGTTCACCCCTCCACTTT.

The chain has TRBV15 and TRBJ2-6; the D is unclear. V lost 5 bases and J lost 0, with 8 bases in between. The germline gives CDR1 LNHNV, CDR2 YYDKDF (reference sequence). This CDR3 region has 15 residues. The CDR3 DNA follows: TGTGCCACCAGCCTGTTAGTCTCTGGGGCCAACGTCCTGACTTTC. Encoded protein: CATSLLVSGANVLTF.

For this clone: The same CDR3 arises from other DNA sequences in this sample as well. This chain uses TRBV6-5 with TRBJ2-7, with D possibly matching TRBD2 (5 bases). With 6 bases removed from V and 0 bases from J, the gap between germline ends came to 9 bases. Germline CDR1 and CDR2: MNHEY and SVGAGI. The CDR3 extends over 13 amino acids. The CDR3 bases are TGTGCCAGCAGAAGGGAGCGCTCCTACGAGCAGTACTTC. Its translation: CASRRERSYEQYF.

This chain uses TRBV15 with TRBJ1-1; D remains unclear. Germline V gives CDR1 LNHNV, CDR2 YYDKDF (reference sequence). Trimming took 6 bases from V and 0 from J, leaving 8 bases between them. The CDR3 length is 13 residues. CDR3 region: CATRGGMNTEAFF. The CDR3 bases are TGTGCCACCAGGGGAGGCATGAACACTGAAGCTTTCTTT.

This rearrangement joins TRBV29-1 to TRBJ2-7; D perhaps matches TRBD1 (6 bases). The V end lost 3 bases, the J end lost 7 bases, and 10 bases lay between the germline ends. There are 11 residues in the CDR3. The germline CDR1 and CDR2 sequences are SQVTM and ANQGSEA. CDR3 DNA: TGCAGCGTTGAGGGGGCGGGTGAGCAGTACTTC. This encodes CSVEGAGEQYF.

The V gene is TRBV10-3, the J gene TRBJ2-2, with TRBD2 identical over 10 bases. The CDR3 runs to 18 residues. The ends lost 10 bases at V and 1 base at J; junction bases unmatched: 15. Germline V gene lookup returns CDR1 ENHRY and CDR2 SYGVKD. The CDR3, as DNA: TGTGCCACCTCTTCCCTAGCGGGAGTGACGTGGAACACCGGGGAGCTGTTTTTT. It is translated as CATSSLAGVTWNTGELFF.

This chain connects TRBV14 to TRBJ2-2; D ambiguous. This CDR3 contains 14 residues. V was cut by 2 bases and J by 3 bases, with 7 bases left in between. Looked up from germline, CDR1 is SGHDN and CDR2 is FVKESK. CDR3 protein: CASSQYTYTGELFF. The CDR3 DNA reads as TGTGCCAGCAGCCAATACACGTACACCGGGGAGCTGTTTTTT.

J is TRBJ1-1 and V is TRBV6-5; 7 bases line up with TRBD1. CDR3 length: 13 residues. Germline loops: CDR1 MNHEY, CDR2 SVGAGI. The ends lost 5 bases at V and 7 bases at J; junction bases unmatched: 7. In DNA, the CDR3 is TGTGCCAGCAGTGATCATCAGGGGGTTGAAGCTTTCTTT. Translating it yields CASSDHQGVEAFF.

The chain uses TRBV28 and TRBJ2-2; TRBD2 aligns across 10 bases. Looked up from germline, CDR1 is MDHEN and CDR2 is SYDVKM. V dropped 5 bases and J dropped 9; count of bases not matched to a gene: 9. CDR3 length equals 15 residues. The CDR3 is CASSPAGGPGWELFF. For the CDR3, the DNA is TGTGCCAGCAGTCCAGCGGGAGGGCCTGGTTGGGAGCTGTTTTTT. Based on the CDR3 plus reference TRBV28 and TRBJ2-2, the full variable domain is DVKVTQSSRYLVKRTGEKVFLECVQDMDHENMFWYRQDPGLGLRLIYFSYDVKMKEKGDIPEGYSVSREKKERFSLILESASTNQTSMYLCASSPAGGPGWELFFGEGSRLTVL.

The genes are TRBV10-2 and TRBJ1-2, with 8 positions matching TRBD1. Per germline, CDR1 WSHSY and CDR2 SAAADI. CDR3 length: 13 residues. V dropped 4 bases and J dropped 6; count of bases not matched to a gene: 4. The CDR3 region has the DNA TGCGCCAGCAGTGGACAGGGGAGAGATGGCTACACCTTC. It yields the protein CASSGQGRDGYTF.

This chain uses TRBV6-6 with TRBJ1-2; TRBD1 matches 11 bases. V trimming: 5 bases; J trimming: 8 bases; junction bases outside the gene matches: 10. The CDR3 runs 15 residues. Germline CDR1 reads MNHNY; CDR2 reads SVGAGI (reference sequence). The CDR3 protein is CASSQPGQGGYGYTF. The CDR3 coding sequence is TGTGCCAGCAGTCAACCGGGACAGGGGGGATACGGCTACACCTTC.